Below, 32 T cell receptor beta chains from the same sample are listed, as sequenced in a study of shared clonotypes between healthy human individuals. Measured with immunoSEQ multiplex PCR; TCRdb has only the in-frame clones, and not every one. This sample has nearly 1,000,000 clones, with 76% found just once. The specimen sequenced was memory CD4+ T cells sorted from blood. The subset is: CD45RA-negative fraction. These receptors were obtained from a young man in good health.

V gene TRBV6-6 combines with J gene TRBJ1-5; perhaps TRBD1 as D (5 bases). The CDR3 extends over 14 amino acids. Per the germline V gene, CDR1 is MNHNY and CDR2 is SVGAGI (reference sequence). Trimming took off 7 bases at V and 6 bases at J, with 16 bases between the two ends. As DNA, the CDR3 is TGTGCCAGCACCCCAGAAAGGGACGGTCAGCCCCAGCATTTT. This codes for CASTPERDGQPQHF.

As concerns this clone: Other nucleotide sequences from this sample produce the same CDR3. The chain employs TRBV18 and TRBJ2-1; D remains unclear. The V end lost 0 bases, the J end lost 5 bases, and 5 bases lay between the germline ends. This CDR3 comprises 13 residues. Germline V gives CDR1 KGHSH, CDR2 LQKENI. The CDR3 sequence is CASSPPSDNEQFF. CDR3 sequence (DNA): TGTGCCAGCTCACCACCGTCAGACAATGAGCAGTTCTTC. The full variable domain, completed using reference TRBV18 and TRBJ2-1, is NAGVMQNPRHLVRRRGQEARLRCSPMKGHSHVYWYRQLPEEGLKFMVYLQKENIIDESGMPKERFSAEFPKEGPSILRIQQVVRGDSAAYFCASSPPSDNEQFFGPGTRLTVL.

This sequence joins TRBV10-1 and TRBJ2-3; tentative D call: TRBD2 (5 bases). The germline V gene has CDR1 WNHNN and CDR2 SYGVQD (reference sequence). V dropped 0 bases and J dropped 6 bases, with 10 bases sitting between them. The CDR3 length is 14 residues. The CDR3 loop reads CASSESGGQDTQYF. DNA for the CDR3: TGCGCCAGCAGTGAGTCGGGCGGGCAGGATACGCAGTATTTT.

This clone appeared many times. The J gene is TRBJ2-3, the V gene TRBV5-6, with 11 bases aligning to TRBD2. Germline V gene sequence: CDR1 SGHDT, CDR2 YYEEEE. The CDR3 has 15 amino acids. With 4 bases clipped from V and 4 bases from J, the junction kept 5 bases outside the gene matches. CDR3 residues: CASSVTSGNADTQYF. Written as DNA, the CDR3 is TGTGCCAGCAGCGTGACTAGCGGGAACGCAGATACGCAGTATTTT.

This rearrangement joins TRBV20-1 to TRBJ2-5, with D perhaps TRBD2 (5 bases). The V end was cut by 5 bases, the J end by 5 bases, with 9 bases between. Germline CDR1 DFQATT, CDR2 SNEGSKA (reference sequence). The CDR3 has 11 residues. CDR3 DNA: TGCAGTGCTGGTAGCGCCGAGACCCAGTACTTC. Amino acid sequence: CSAGSAETQYF.

The chain is built from TRBV7-2 and TRBJ2-4, with 10 bases matching TRBD1. The CDR3 is 15 amino acids. The junction had 3 bases not matched to a gene; V was cut back by 3 bases and J by 4 bases. Germline CDR1 and CDR2: SGHTA and FQGNSA. CDR3 protein: CASSFDRGPKNIQYF. Here the CDR3 DNA reads TGTGCCAGCAGCTTTGACAGGGGGCCTAAAAACATTCAGTACTTC. The full variable domain, completed using reference TRBV7-2 and TRBJ2-4, is GAGVSQSPSNKVTEKGKDVELRCDPISGHTALYWYRQSLGQGLEFLIYFQGNSAPDKSGLPSDRFSAERTGGSVSTLTIQRTQQEDSAVYLCASSFDRGPKNIQYFGAGTRLSVL.

The rearrangement links TRBV5-4 to TRBJ2-5, with TRBD1 matching over 7 bases. This CDR3 has 15 amino acids. Per germline, CDR1 SGHNT and CDR2 YYREEE (reference sequence). V lost 3 bases and J lost 4; bases outside the gene matches: 9. CDR3 in amino acids: CASSSVKQGRETQYF. CDR3 sequence (DNA): TGTGCCAGCAGCTCGGTTAAACAGGGGCGAGAGACCCAGTACTTC.

This clone was seen only a few times. CDR3 bases: TGTGCCAGCAGTTCTCTGACGGGGGGGGGCACCAGCTCCTACAATGAGCAGTTCTTC. Translating gives CASSSLTGGGTSSYNEQFF. V and J are TRBV27 and TRBJ2-1; TRBD2 aligns across 8 bases. J gave up 0 bases and V 4 bases, and 14 bases lay outside the gene matches. Per the germline V gene, CDR1 is MNHEY and CDR2 is SMNVEV (reference sequence). CDR3 length equals 19 residues.

On this clone itself: The sample holds other DNA sequences that translate to the same CDR3. The chain is built from TRBV5-1 and TRBJ2-2; D possibly corresponds to TRBD2 (5 bases). The CDR3 has 15 residues. Germline-derived CDR1 and CDR2 are SGHRS and YFSETQ. V gave up 2 bases and J gave up 1 base, with 9 bases separating them. Here the CDR3 DNA reads TGCGCCAGCAGCTTATCAGCGGTGAACACCGGGGAGCTGTTTTTT. Residues: CASSLSAVNTGELFF.

The chain couples TRBV5-6 to TRBJ1-2; perhaps TRBD1 as D (6 bases). The germline CDR1 and CDR2 sequences are SGHDT and YYEEEE. The V and J ends lost 4 bases and 8 bases respectively, with 15 bases between them. CDR3 length: 13 residues. The CDR3 DNA sequence: TGTGCCAGCAGCCCTCAGGGGATGGGCGGCTACACCTTC. Translating gives CASSPQGMGGYTF.

V usage is TRBV20-1 and J usage is TRBJ2-2; D is ambiguous. CDR1 DFQATT and CDR2 SNEGSKA come from the germline V gene (reference sequence). The CDR3 extends over 11 amino acids. Trimming shortened V by 6 bases and J by 4 bases, and 6 bases separated the two germline ends. The CDR3 protein is CSAPSTGELFF. The DNA for the CDR3 is TGCAGTGCCCCGAGCACCGGGGAGCTGTTTTTT.

This clone was seen a few times. This chain connects TRBV15 to TRBJ1-1; 12 bases map to TRBD1. CDR3 length: 15 amino acids. Germline assignment: CDR1 LNHNV and CDR2 YYDKDF (reference sequence). With V trimmed by 7 bases and J by 5 bases, 8 bases remained unmatched. CDR3 sequence: CATTGTGGAGTEAFF. In nucleotides, the CDR3 is TGTGCCACCACCGGGACAGGGGGCGCGGGGACTGAAGCTTTCTTT.

This clone was counted once. The V call is TRBV5-6, the J call TRBJ1-5; D gene ambiguous. Germline CDR1 reads SGHDT; CDR2 reads YYEEEE. V lost 3 bases and J lost 4, with 5 bases in between. The length of the CDR3 is 12 residues. DNA of the CDR3: TGTGCCAGCAGCTCACTAAATCAGCCCCAGCATTTT. Its translation is CASSSLNQPQHF.

This rearrangement joins TRBV11-2 to TRBJ2-5; either TRBD1 or TRBD2 may fit D (5 bases each). The CDR3 is made up of 16 amino acids. V was pared by 5 bases and J by 5 bases, with 21 bases between. CDR1 is SGHAT, CDR2 FQNNGV, per germline. CDR3 amino acids: CASSALKSQGAETQYF. CDR3 bases: TGTGCCAGCAGCGCTTTAAAATCCCAGGGAGCGGAGACCCAGTACTTC.

The rearrangement links TRBV27 to TRBJ2-3, with D uncertain. This CDR3 is built from 12 residues. Germline loops: CDR1 MNHEY, CDR2 SMNVEV (reference sequence). V shed 4 bases and J shed 2 bases, with 4 bases lying between them. CDR3 in DNA: TGTGCCAGCAGTTCGCCCACAGATACGCAGTATTTT. Translating it yields CASSSPTDTQYF.

This clone occurred many times. The junction and the germline gene differ at one end; a read error may be behind it. The genes are TRBV29-1 and TRBJ2-6; 8 bases line up with TRBD1. Germline V gene lookup returns CDR1 SQVTM and CDR2 ANQGSEA. CDR3 length: 15 amino acids. CDR3 nucleotides: TGCAGCGTCGAAGACAGGGGAGCTGGGGCCAACGTCCTGACTTTC. Residues: CSVEDRGAGANVLTF.

This clone was found a few times. The rearrangement links TRBV7-9 to TRBJ2-4; D may match TRBD1 or TRBD2 (5 bases each). Germline V gives CDR1 SEHNR, CDR2 FQNEAQ (reference sequence). With 5 bases removed from V and 3 bases from J, the gap between germline ends came to 17 bases. The CDR3 runs to 16 residues. CDR3: CASSRAEGLGKNIQYF. DNA of the CDR3: TGTGCCAGCAGCCGTGCTGAGGGGCTTGGCAAAAACATTCAGTACTTC.

To note about this clone: The sample has other DNA sequences that encode this CDR3 too. CDR3 loop: CASSQDGGSNQPQHF. The CDR3 region has the DNA TGCGCCAGCAGCCAAGATGGGGGTAGCAATCAGCCCCAGCATTTT. The rearrangement links TRBV4-1 to TRBJ1-5; possibly TRBD1 for D (5 bases). V was pared by 0 bases and J by 0 bases, with 6 bases between. Looked up from germline, CDR1 is MGHRA and CDR2 is YSYEKL. This CDR3 region has 15 residues.

V gene TRBV19 combines with J gene TRBJ2-3; D may be TRBD1 or TRBD2 (5 bases each). The CDR3 spans 15 residues. Between the trimmed V and J ends, which lost 5 bases and 4 bases, there was a span of 16 bases. Germline assignment: CDR1 LNHDA and CDR2 SQIVND (reference sequence). The CDR3 sequence is CASSPLIEGPDTQYF. In DNA form, the CDR3 reads TGTGCCAGTAGTCCCCTGATTGAGGGGCCAGATACGCAGTATTTT.

The genes are TRBV7-2 and TRBJ2-7; the D gene is possibly TRBD1 (6 bases). Germline V CDR1 and CDR2: SGHTA, FQGNSA. The CDR3 length is 18 residues. V was cut by 1 base and J by 2 bases, with 21 bases left in between. The CDR3 protein is CASSLVLTGQIRPYEQYF. The CDR3 nucleotides read TGTGCCAGCAGCTTAGTTTTAACAGGACAGATTCGACCCTACGAGCAGTACTTC.

The rearrangement links TRBV2 to TRBJ2-7, with unresolved D. Germline-derived CDR1 and CDR2 are SNHLY and FYNNEI. This CDR3 is 14 amino acids long. The ends were cut back, 4 bases at V and 5 bases at J, with 15 bases in the middle. The CDR3 loop reads CASSALWSTDEQYF. CDR3 DNA sequence: TGTGCCAGCAGTGCCCTATGGTCGACTGACGAGCAGTACTTC.

As to this clone: Other DNA sequences in the sample encode the same CDR3. This rearrangement joins TRBV2 to TRBJ1-4; 8 positions agree with TRBD1. This CDR3 is 15 amino acids long. V lost 2 bases and J lost 8; bases outside the gene matches: 7. Germline loops: CDR1 SNHLY, CDR2 FYNNEI. The CDR3 nucleotides are TGTGCCAGCAGTGAATCTGGACAGGGTAACGAAAAACTGTTTTTT. It translates to CASSESGQGNEKLFF. Together with reference TRBV2 and TRBJ1-4, the CDR3 gives the full variable domain: EPEVTQTPSHQVTQMGQEVILRCVPISNHLYFYWYRQILGQKVEFLVSFYNNEISEKSEIFDDQFSVERPDGSNFTLKIRSTKLEDSAMYFCASSESGQGNEKLFFGSGTQLSVL.

The chain employs TRBV19 and TRBJ1-2; 7 bases agree with TRBD1. The V gene's germline CDR1 is LNHDA and CDR2 SQIVND (reference sequence). The CDR3 extends over 14 amino acids. V shed 6 bases, J shed 13 bases, and the junction held 17 bases outside the gene matches. CDR3 coding DNA: TGTGCCAGTAGCAGACGGGGGCAGGGGGATAAATGCACCTTC. It translates to CASSRRGQGDKCTF.

The V gene is TRBV6-6, the J gene TRBJ2-5; 7 bases are shared with TRBD2. V lost 2 bases and J lost 5; bases outside the gene matches: 5. Per germline, CDR1 MNHNY and CDR2 SVGAGI (reference sequence). The CDR3 sequence is 14 residues long. The CDR3: CASSYHTGGETQYF. CDR3 bases: TGTGCCAGCAGTTACCATACGGGGGGTGAGACCCAGTACTTC.

This chain joins TRBV28 and TRBJ1-1; unclear D gene. The CDR3 extends over 15 amino acids. Trimming took 7 bases from V and 0 from J, leaving 15 bases between them. Per germline, CDR1 MDHEN and CDR2 SYDVKM. The CDR3 bases are TGTGCCAGCAAAGGCAAATCATATATGAACACTGAAGCTTTCTTT. Amino acids: CASKGKSYMNTEAFF.

The chain has TRBV5-6 and TRBJ1-6; D might be TRBD1 (5 bases). Trimming pared 0 bases from V and 0 bases from J, leaving 10 bases between. The CDR3 is made up of 17 amino acids. The germline gives CDR1 SGHDT, CDR2 YYEEEE. The CDR3 nucleotides are TGTGCCAGCAGCTTGGATCCTGACAGCTCCTATAATTCACCCCTCCACTTT. Translating it yields CASSLDPDSSYNSPLHF.

The chain joins TRBV18 to TRBJ2-3; either TRBD1 or TRBD2 may fit D (5 bases each). The CDR3 contains 18 residues. V lost 3 bases to trimming and J lost 5 bases, with 24 bases between them. Germline V gene sequence: CDR1 KGHSH, CDR2 LQKENI. The CDR3 coding sequence is TGTGCCAGCTCACCGACCCTAGTGAGGGGCGAAGGATTAGATACGCAGTATTTT. Protein: CASSPTLVRGEGLDTQYF.

The V gene is TRBV5-6, the J gene TRBJ1-6; 7 nucleotides match TRBD1. The CDR3 is 14 amino acids. With V trimmed by 0 bases and J by 12 bases, 6 bases remained unmatched. Germline CDR1 SGHDT, CDR2 YYEEEE. CDR3 nucleotide sequence: TGTGCCAGCAGCTTGGGGACAGGATCTTTACCCCTCCACTTT. Protein: CASSLGTGSLPLHF.

The chain employs TRBV6-6 and TRBJ2-1; tentatively, D is TRBD2 (5 bases). This CDR3 is 14 amino acids long. In germline, CDR1 is MNHNY, CDR2 SVGAGI (reference sequence). With 6 bases removed from V and 6 bases from J, the gap between germline ends came to 15 bases. The CDR3 coding sequence is TGTGCCAGCAGGGAGAGAGGGCGGAGCAATGAGCAGTTCTTC. Translation: CASRERGRSNEQFF.

V is TRBV28 and J is TRBJ1-6, with D tentatively TRBD1 (5 bases). This CDR3 region has 15 residues. Per germline, CDR1 MDHEN and CDR2 SYDVKM. V lost 6 bases, J lost 10 bases, and 19 bases lay in between. CDR3 protein: CASSQDRSGGSPLHF. Written as DNA, the CDR3 is TGTGCCAGCAGCCAAGACAGAAGCGGTGGCTCACCCCTCCACTTT.

The chain uses TRBV30 and TRBJ1-6, with D possibly TRBD1 on 6 matching bases. The CDR3 runs 14 residues. Germline CDR1 reads GTSNPN; CDR2 reads SVGIG (reference sequence). Trimming shortened V by 4 bases and J by 5 bases, and 12 bases separated the two germline ends. The chain's CDR3 is CAWNGTPDNSPLHF. The CDR3 coding sequence is TGTGCCTGGAACGGGACACCTGATAATTCACCCCTCCACTTT.

J is TRBJ1-4 and V is TRBV11-2; no reliable D call. The germline V gene has CDR1 SGHAT and CDR2 FQNNGV. The CDR3 has 15 residues. V gave up 5 bases and J gave up 8 bases, with 18 bases separating them. This CDR3 reads CASSPQPIGGEKLFF. CDR3 sequence (DNA): TGTGCCAGCAGCCCACAGCCGATCGGAGGCGAAAAACTGTTTTTT.